The clone carrying this T cell receptor (beta chain) showed up just once. The antigen remains undetermined. This sample was taken from a study of blood T cells in healthy people across ages. Germline lookup yields CDR1 SGHTA and CDR2 FQGNSA. Deletions cut 2 bases from V and 3 bases from J, with 15 bases between. The CDR3 is made up of 16 amino acids. The use of a sample-barcoded 5' primer and a J-beta primer mix characterized a second PCR of about 7 to 12 cycles. Template switching added a 12-random-nucleotide identifier to every cDNA molecule. From the 5' RACE reads, TCRdb called clonotypes with MiXCR, one entry per CDR3 protein. This table has about 1.4 million distinct CDR3 sequences, around 59% appearing once. General study findings and limits: Among long-lived donors, naive CD4+ cells were more numerous and diversity higher than in aged donors.

Sequenced sample: blood. This rearrangement joins TRBV7-2 to TRBJ2-3; tentative D call: TRBD2 (5 bases). This TCR was sampled from a man aged 18 to 29 in good health. The CDR3 sequence: CASSLPGSMFTDTQYF. The DNA for the CDR3 is TGTGCCAGCAGCTTACCGGGATCAATGTTTACAGATACGCAGTATTTT.